This T cell receptor (beta chain) is drawn from a study of metastatic and nonmetastatic thyroid tumors. TCRdb reprocessed the PCR reads using MiXCR. The sample shows 13,000 or so clones, 25% to 35% of them seen only once. Each patient went into thyroid surgery without having received any treatment. Judged by abundance, this clone is medium-sized. Trimming removed 2 bases from V and 5 bases from J, with 13 bases in between. The CDR3 sequence is 14 residues long. Germline-derived CDR1 and CDR2 are DFQATT and SNEGSKA (reference sequence). The TCR comes from a female donor with papillary thyroid cancer or a benign thyroid nodule (not recorded which). Some clones in this sample may be carry-over from other donors' samples. The gene calls are TRBV20-1 and TRBJ1-5; D gene unclear. The material sequenced was tumor tissue. CDR3 sequence: CSARPSKGYQPQHF. The CDR3 bases are TGCAGTGCTAGACCTTCGAAGGGATATCAGCCCCAGCATTTT.